The clone carrying this TCR beta chain was picked up one time. This record comes from a study of blood T cell repertoires in COVID-19. For the study at large: Acute and convalescent COVID-19 samples came from the United States, Italy and Spain.

The V gene's germline CDR1 is SEHNR and CDR2 FQNEAQ (reference sequence). V lost 2 bases and J lost 5, with 13 bases in between. CDR3 length equals 15 residues. Produced via immunoSEQ multiplex PCR; TCRdb's table is partial and in-frame only. This sample yields 400,000 to 550,000 clones, of which nearly 90% are seen a single time; 1.5% to 2% belongs to the top ten. What was sequenced was PBMCs or T cells enriched from blood (not recorded which). V usage is TRBV7-9 and J usage is TRBJ2-1; a possible D gene is TRBD2 (6 bases). The source of this sequence is a woman aged 18-35 years with acute COVID-19. The CDR3 sequence: CASSLYSGTHNEQFF. The CDR3 bases are TGTGCCAGCAGCTTATATAGCGGAACGCACAATGAGCAGTTCTTC.